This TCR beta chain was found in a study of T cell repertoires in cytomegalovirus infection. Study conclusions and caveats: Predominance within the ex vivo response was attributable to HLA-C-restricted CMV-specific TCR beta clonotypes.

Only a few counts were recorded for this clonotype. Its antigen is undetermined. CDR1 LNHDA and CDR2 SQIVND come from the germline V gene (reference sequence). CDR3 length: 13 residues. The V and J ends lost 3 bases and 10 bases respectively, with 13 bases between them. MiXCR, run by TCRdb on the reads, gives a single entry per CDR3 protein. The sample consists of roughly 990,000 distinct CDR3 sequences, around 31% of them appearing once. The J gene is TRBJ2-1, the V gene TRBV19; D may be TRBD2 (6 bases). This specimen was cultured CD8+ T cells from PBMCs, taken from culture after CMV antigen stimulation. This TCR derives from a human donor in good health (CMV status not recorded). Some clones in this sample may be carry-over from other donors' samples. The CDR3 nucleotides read TGTGCCAGTAGTATCAGGAGGGCTTGGGAGCAGTTCTTC. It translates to CASSIRRAWEQFF.